Shown below are 11 T cell receptor beta chains from a single sample sequenced in a study of blood T cell repertoires in COVID-19 (TCRdb year 2020). The library was produced with the immunoSEQ multiplex PCR assay. In its TCRdb copy, this immuneACCESS table keeps in-frame sequences only and misses some clones. Where compared with another copy, unresolved V genes explain less than half of these, and the others have no known cause. Across this sample there are a few hundred thousand clones, with about 85% seen only once. The top ten hold roughly 2.6% of the sample. The specimen was PBMCs or T cells enriched from blood (not recorded which). The source is a woman between 45 and 60 years old who had recovered from COVID-19.

The chain recombines TRBV18 with TRBJ1-6; D unclear. V was trimmed by 3 bases and J by 6 bases, leaving 12 bases between them. The germline gives CDR1 KGHSH, CDR2 LQKENI. The CDR3 loop spans 15 amino acids. CDR3 sequence: CASSPAGVGNSPLHF. The CDR3 DNA reads as TGTGCCAGCTCACCGGCAGGTGTCGGTAATTCACCCCTCCACTTT.

The gene calls are TRBV30 and TRBJ2-2; maybe TRBD1 (6 bases). This CDR3 has 14 residues. The V end was cut by 4 bases, the J end by 8 bases, with 17 bases between. The V gene's germline CDR1 is GTSNPN and CDR2 SVGIG (reference sequence). The CDR3 here is CAWTYGQLGGELFF. The CDR3 coding sequence is TGTGCCTGGACGTATGGACAGCTTGGAGGGGAGCTGTTTTTT.

The J gene is TRBJ2-2, the V gene TRBV27; no firm D call. Germline assignment: CDR1 MNHEY and CDR2 SMNVEV (reference sequence). CDR3 length: 15 amino acids. Trimming shortened V by 2 bases and J by 1 base, and 8 bases separated the two germline ends. CDR3 sequence: CASSLRSLNTGELFF. The CDR3 DNA is TGTGCCAGCAGTTTACGGAGCCTGAACACCGGGGAGCTGTTTTTT.

The chain couples TRBV2 to TRBJ2-7, with a possible D match to TRBD2 (5 bases). The CDR3 is 12 residues long. From germline, CDR1 is SNHLY and CDR2 FYNNEI. The V gene lost 6 bases and the J gene lost 2 bases, with 8 bases spanning the gap. The CDR3 spells CASSLLAYEQYF. DNA for the CDR3: TGTGCCAGCAGCCTACTAGCCTACGAGCAGTACTTC.

The chain is built from TRBV23-1 and TRBJ1-2, with D unresolved. TRBV23-1 is recorded as an ORF, its role being uncertain. This CDR3 is 19 amino acids long. V was clipped by 0 bases and J by 4 bases, with 24 bases between them. CDR3 in amino acids: CASSQSSQISLESGYGYTF. CDR3 sequence (DNA): TGCGCCAGCAGTCAATCCTCCCAAATCTCCCTTGAGTCCGGCTATGGCTACACCTTC.

This clone was recorded a few times. The chain employs TRBV7-2 and TRBJ2-3, with unresolved D. Germline V gives CDR1 SGHTA, CDR2 FQGNSA. Deletions cut 1 base from V and 0 bases from J, with 11 bases between. This CDR3 is built from 16 residues. The CDR3 sequence: CASSLGSGSSTDTQYF. As DNA, the CDR3 is TGTGCCAGCAGCTTAGGATCAGGCTCTAGCACAGATACGCAGTATTTT.

The CDR3 is CASSLGSQYGYTF. For the CDR3, the DNA is TGTGCCAGCAGTTTAGGGAGTCAGTATGGCTACACCTTC. The gene calls are TRBV12-3 or TRBV12-4 and TRBJ1-2; D gene uncertain. The CDR3 consists of 13 residues. With 1 base removed from V and 5 bases from J, the gap between germline ends came to 8 bases.

The V and J genes are TRBV30 and TRBJ2-3; tentative D call: TRBD2 (6 bases). Germline CDR1 is GTSNPN and CDR2 is SVGIG (reference sequence). V was trimmed by 2 bases and J by 4 bases, leaving 13 bases between them. This CDR3 is 14 amino acids long. The CDR3, as DNA: TGTGCCTGGAGTAATTTGGGGGGTCCAGATACGCAGTATTTT. Translating gives CAWSNLGGPDTQYF.

V gene TRBV28 combines with J gene TRBJ1-5; D unclear. The V and J ends lost 4 bases and 5 bases respectively, with 3 bases between them. CDR1 MDHEN and CDR2 SYDVKM come from the germline V gene. The CDR3 has 11 residues. The CDR3 region is CASSSDQPQHF. CDR3 in DNA: TGTGCCAGCAGTTCAGATCAGCCCCAGCATTTT.

The chain is built from TRBV3-1 (or the pseudogene TRBV3-2) and TRBJ1-1; TRBD1 is a possible D gene (5 bases). The CDR3 extends over 14 amino acids. The V gene lost 2 bases and the J gene lost 1 base, with 8 bases spanning the gap. CDR1 is LGHDT and CDR2 is YNNKEL in the germline V gene (reference sequence). DNA for the CDR3: TGTGCCAGCAGCCAACTTAGGGGGAACACTGAAGCTTTCTTT. Translation: CASSQLRGNTEAFF.

This clone was detected once. The rearrangement joins TRBV6-2 or TRBV6-3 to TRBJ2-7; D is uncertain. V was pared by 2 bases and J by 3 bases, with 8 bases between. The CDR3 runs 13 residues. Germline V gene lookup returns CDR1 MNHEY and CDR2 SVGEGT. The CDR3 loop reads CASSYGQIYEQYF. The DNA for the CDR3 is TGTGCCAGCAGTTACGGCCAGATCTACGAGCAGTACTTC.